This TCR beta chain was found in a study of cytomegalovirus exposure and HLA in healthy donors. The CDR3 contains 15 residues. Germline CDR1 and CDR2: SGHDT and YYEEEE. Trimming cost V 2 bases and J 6 bases; bases outside gene matches: 4. Concerning this clone: What it binds is unknown.

Study-level results: HLA-A and HLA-B allele assignments for most subjects were reportedly predicted accurately using TCR beta sequences. Generally TCR sequences proved uncommon, though certain public TCRs appeared in numerous donors.

PCR used 60 Vbeta primers and 13 Jbeta primers. Sequencing was performed with immunoSEQ multiplex PCR; in TCRdb, only in-frame clones are kept and a portion is missing. The sample has roughly 80,000 clones. This TCR derives from a young woman in good health and CMV-seronegative. The chain carries TRBV5-6 and TRBJ2-2; 10 bases are a match to TRBD1. Sample: PBMCs. The CDR3 DNA is TGTGCCAGCAGCTTCGGACAGGGGGTCGCCGGGGAGCTGTTTTTT. Translation gives CASSFGQGVAGELFF.